What follows are 27 T cell receptor beta chains derived from one specimen sequenced in a study of blood T cell repertoires in COVID-19. The repertoire was sequenced with immunoSEQ multiplex PCR; TCRdb's copy has only in-frame clones and lacks some. The sample lists 380,000 or so clones, about 87% occurring once. Sequenced input: PBMCs or T cells enriched from blood (not recorded which). The receptors here all came from a man aged 30-40 years who had recovered from COVID-19.

V is TRBV5-1 and J is TRBJ1-2, with a possible D match to TRBD1 (5 bases). V was shortened by 0 bases and J by 6 bases, with 9 bases between the two germline ends. Germline V gene sequence: CDR1 SGHRS, CDR2 YFSETQ. This CDR3 comprises 13 residues. The CDR3 DNA reads TGCGCCAGCAGCTTGGCAACAGGAGATGGCTACACCTTC. Translation gives CASSLATGDGYTF.

The chain has TRBV27 and TRBJ1-2, with 11 bases lining up with TRBD1. CDR1 and CDR2 from the germline V gene are MNHEY and SMNVEV (reference sequence). The CDR3 has 16 residues. The J segment lost 5 bases and the V segment lost 8 bases, leaving 13 bases of the junction unmatched. This CDR3 is CASVPTAGTGGYGYTF. The CDR3 bases are TGTGCCAGCGTGCCCACGGCCGGGACAGGGGGTTATGGCTACACCTTC.

This clone showed up just a few times. This sequence joins TRBV14 and TRBJ2-2; possibly TRBD1 for D (5 bases). Germline V CDR1 and CDR2: SGHDN, FVKESK. The CDR3 runs to 14 residues. V was shortened by 4 bases and J by 4 bases, with 10 bases between the two germline ends. The chain's CDR3 is CASSPRQSTGELFF. The CDR3 bases are TGTGCCAGCAGCCCTCGACAGTCCACCGGGGAGCTGTTTTTT.

Points on this clone: The same CDR3 can be traced to other DNA sequences in this sample. The chain couples TRBV12-3 or TRBV12-4 to TRBJ1-1; no clear D. Trimming stripped 0 bases from V and 5 bases from J, with 7 bases between. The CDR3 length is 13 residues. CDR3 sequence (DNA): TGTGCCAGCAGTTTAGCGGGAGGGACTGAAGCTTTCTTT. This codes for CASSLAGGTEAFF.

This sequence joins TRBV6-2 or TRBV6-3 and TRBJ1-2; D may be TRBD1 (5 bases). Trimming left V 6 bases short and J 0 bases short, with 11 bases between. Germline CDR1 reads MNHEY; CDR2 reads SVGEGT. The CDR3 has 14 residues. The CDR3 region is CASSRDSTNYGYTF. CDR3 DNA: TGTGCCAGCAGCCGCGACAGCACTAACTATGGCTACACCTTC.

CDR3 in DNA: TGTGCCAGCAGTCCCGACAGGGGGAGAGACCAGCCCCAGCATTTT. Translation gives CASSPDRGRDQPQHF. This chain connects TRBV6-5 to TRBJ1-5, with 9 bases fitting TRBD1. Germline V lookup: CDR1 MNHEY, CDR2 SVGAGI. The length of the CDR3 is 15 residues. Trimming cost V 5 bases and J 7 bases; bases outside gene matches: 9.

V and J are TRBV6-1 and TRBJ1-2; TRBD1 matches 7 bases. Trimming at V came to 3 bases and at J to 0 bases, leaving 4 bases not matched to a gene. CDR3 length: 15 residues. Looked up from germline, CDR1 is MNHNS and CDR2 is SASEGT. Written as DNA, the CDR3 is TGTGCCAGCAGTGAGAGACAGGGCGCTAACTATGGCTACACCTTC. It translates to CASSERQGANYGYTF.

V and J are TRBV9 and TRBJ2-1; D is possibly TRBD2 (7 bases). The CDR3 has 17 residues. V was cut by 0 bases and J by 1 base, with 14 bases left in between. Germline CDR1 SGDLS, CDR2 YYNGEE. The CDR3 reads CASSVAGGAQSYNEQFF. Written as DNA, the CDR3 is TGTGCCAGCAGCGTAGCTGGGGGGGCCCAGTCCTACAATGAGCAGTTCTTC.

The CDR3 sequence is CAISKDRSNQPQHF. DNA for the CDR3: TGTGCCATCAGTAAGGACAGGTCAAATCAGCCCCAGCATTTT. V and J are TRBV10-3 and TRBJ1-5; 7 bases match TRBD1. Trimming took 5 bases from V and 4 from J; bases not matched to a gene: 5. The CDR3 consists of 14 residues. The germline V gene has CDR1 ENHRY and CDR2 SYGVKD.

Turning to this clone: The junction and the germline gene differ at one end; a read error may be behind it. This sequence joins TRBV27 and TRBJ1-1; 7 bases agree with TRBD1. Per the germline V gene, CDR1 is MNHEY and CDR2 is SMNVEV (reference sequence). The CDR3 sequence is 15 residues long. The CDR3 is CASSNQQGMKTEAFF. The CDR3, as DNA: TGTGCCAGCAGCAACCAACAGGGGATGAAAACTGAAGCTTTCTTT.

The rearrangement links TRBV6-1 to TRBJ1-2, with D perhaps TRBD1 (5 bases). CDR3 size: 14 residues. With 3 bases removed from V and 0 bases from J, the gap between germline ends came to 8 bases. The germline CDR1 and CDR2 sequences are MNHNS and SASEGT. The CDR3 nucleotides are TGTGCCAGCAGTGACAGGGCCGCTAACTATGGCTACACCTTC. This translates into CASSDRAANYGYTF.

The chain uses TRBV5-4 and TRBJ1-1; 12 bases agree with TRBD1. V was clipped by 3 bases and J by 4 bases; unmatched bases: 7. Per the germline V gene, CDR1 is SGHNT and CDR2 is YYREEE (reference sequence). The CDR3 has 16 residues. CDR3 protein: CASSSGTGGRTTEAFF. The CDR3 nucleotides are TGTGCCAGCAGCTCTGGGACAGGGGGCAGGACCACTGAAGCTTTCTTT.

This chain uses TRBV7-9 with TRBJ1-6; D unresolved. V lost 1 base and J lost 0, with 7 bases in between. The CDR3 is 16 amino acids. The germline V gene has CDR1 SEHNR and CDR2 FQNEAQ (reference sequence). The CDR3 DNA sequence: TGTGCCAGCAGCTTAGTCTGGAGCTCCTATAATTCACCCCTCCACTTT. Amino acids: CASSLVWSSYNSPLHF.

The rearrangement links TRBV7-2 to TRBJ2-3, with 10 bases fitting TRBD2. In germline, CDR1 is SGHTA, CDR2 FQGNSA. Trimming at V came to 4 bases and at J to 5 bases, leaving 15 bases not matched to a gene. This CDR3 has 18 residues. CDR3 sequence reads: CASSYRIAGGGGGDTQYF. Written as DNA, the CDR3 is TGTGCCAGCAGCTATCGGATAGCGGGGGGCGGGGGCGGAGATACGCAGTATTTT.

The chain uses TRBV11-2 and TRBJ2-1; D is possibly TRBD2 (6 bases). Germline V gene data show CDR1 as SGHAT and CDR2 as FQNNGV. V was cut by 8 bases and J by 7 bases, with 27 bases left in between. The CDR3 runs 17 residues. In DNA, the CDR3 is TGTGCCAGCTATTCCGGGACTGATGCCTTTTACGAGAATGAGCAGTTCTTC. Residues: CASYSGTDAFYENEQFF.

The rearrangement links TRBV27 to TRBJ1-2, with D uncertain. The CDR3 covers 15 residues. Trimming took 0 bases from V and 4 from J, leaving 12 bases between them. Germline CDR1 MNHEY, CDR2 SMNVEV (reference sequence). The CDR3 DNA sequence: TGTGCCAGCAGTTTATCCTTGGGGAGGGCCTATGGCTACACCTTC. Translation gives CASSLSLGRAYGYTF.

CDR3 coding DNA: TGTGCCAGCAGTTATTTCCAGGGTCAAGAGACCCAGTACTTC. It translates to CASSYFQGQETQYF. The chain employs TRBV6-5 and TRBJ2-5, with D tentatively TRBD1 (5 bases). Trimming shortened V by 3 bases and J by 2 bases, and 10 bases separated the two germline ends. CDR3 size: 14 residues. Germline V gene lookup returns CDR1 MNHEY and CDR2 SVGAGI.

This chain links TRBV7-9 with TRBJ1-2; 7 nucleotides line up with TRBD1. The CDR3 contains 14 residues. V trimming: 7 bases; J trimming: 1 base; junction bases outside the gene matches: 6. Per germline, CDR1 SEHNR and CDR2 FQNEAQ (reference sequence). This chain's CDR3 is CASILTGRNYGYTF. The CDR3 DNA is TGTGCCAGCATCCTGACAGGGCGTAACTATGGCTACACCTTC.

The genes are TRBV27 and TRBJ1-2; D possibly corresponds to TRBD1 (5 bases). Per germline, CDR1 MNHEY and CDR2 SMNVEV (reference sequence). The CDR3 is 14 residues long. Trimming took 5 bases from V and 6 from J, leaving 16 bases between them. CDR3 sequence (DNA): TGTGCCAGCAGTCGTGGGGCTGGCTATGATGGCTACACCTTC. As protein: CASSRGAGYDGYTF.

A single count supports this clone. This chain uses TRBV15 with TRBJ1-1; D is uncertain. Germline CDR1 reads LNHNV; CDR2 reads YYDKDF (reference sequence). This CDR3 comprises 14 residues. Trimming took 3 bases from V and 0 from J, leaving 8 bases between them. The CDR3 region has the DNA TGTGCCACCAGCAGGTCCGGGATGAACACTGAAGCTTTCTTT. Amino acid sequence: CATSRSGMNTEAFF.

This clone has a single count. J is TRBJ1-1 and V is TRBV12-2; the table calls TRBD1, which could not be checked here. TRBV12-2 is marked as a pseudogene. The CDR3 consists of 15 residues. The CDR3 protein is CASRAVDRVNTEAFF. In DNA, the CDR3 is TGTGCAAGTCGCGCCGTTGACAGGGTGAACACTGAAGCTTTCTTT.

V gene TRBV9 combines with J gene TRBJ1-2; D remains unclear. CDR3 size: 12 residues. Deletions cut 3 bases from V and 4 bases from J, with 7 bases between. Germline V gene lookup returns CDR1 SGDLS and CDR2 YYNGEE. The CDR3: CASSADFYGYTF. CDR3 nucleotide sequence: TGTGCCAGCAGCGCAGACTTCTATGGCTACACCTTC.

The chain's CDR3 is CASSGTGVGYTF. The CDR3 DNA sequence: TGTGCCAGCAGTGGGACAGGGGTAGGCTACACCTTC. The chain recombines TRBV2 with TRBJ1-2, with TRBD1 matching 9 bases. This CDR3 is built from 12 residues. The V gene end was trimmed by 4 bases and the J gene end by 8 bases; junction bases not matched to a gene: 2. Germline CDR1 is SNHLY and CDR2 is FYNNEI.

The chain carries TRBV20-1 and TRBJ1-1; perhaps TRBD1 as D (6 bases). Germline CDR1 reads DFQATT; CDR2 reads SNEGSKA (reference sequence). V lost 3 bases and J 10 bases, leaving 12 bases between the germline ends. The CDR3 runs to 11 residues. CDR3 nucleotide sequence: TGCAGTGCTAGTCCAGGGGACGTAGCTTTCTTT. This translates into CSASPGDVAFF.

The V gene is TRBV27, the J gene TRBJ1-5; 7 positions agree with TRBD1. Germline V gene data show CDR1 as MNHEY and CDR2 as SMNVEV (reference sequence). V lost 0 bases, J lost 6 bases, and 5 bases stayed unmatched. The CDR3 length is 15 residues. CDR3 amino acids: CASSLSGTVSQPQHF. The CDR3 nucleotides are TGTGCCAGCAGTTTATCGGGGACAGTGAGTCAGCCCCAGCATTTT.

In this sample, this clone turned up once. The gene calls are TRBV4-3 and TRBJ1-1, with D perhaps matching TRBD1 (6 bases). The CDR3 totals 13 residues. The V end lost 3 bases, the J end lost 3 bases, and 8 bases lay between the germline ends. Germline CDR1 LGHNA, CDR2 YSLEER. The CDR3 bases are TGCGCCAGCAGCCAGGGGGCCTACACTGAAGCTTTCTTT. Translating gives CASSQGAYTEAFF.

The rearrangement links TRBV6-6 to TRBJ1-6; TRBD1 matches at 9 bases. The CDR3 has 15 amino acids. Germline values: CDR1 MNHNY, CDR2 SVGAGI (reference sequence). V was clipped by 2 bases and J by 8 bases; unmatched bases: 4. This CDR3 is CASSYGQGIDSPLHF. CDR3 sequence (DNA): TGTGCCAGCAGTTACGGACAGGGGATCGATTCACCCCTCCACTTT.